This TCR beta chain was sequenced in a study of blood T cell repertoires in COVID-19. Background on the study: Specimens from acute and convalescent COVID-19 originated in the United States, Italy and Spain. From T cells, B-cell-depleted T cells, or PBMCs came the material, which was cDNA or gDNA.

A single count supports this clone. Authors' data handling: Researchers report that nucleated cell counts were estimated from reference gene primer amplification. Sequenced by immunoSEQ multiplex PCR; TCRdb stores in-frame clones only, minus some. The V and J calls and the clone size are those of that table, but D and trimming were determined from the DNA. The table records 85,000 to 130,000 clones, 76% of them present only once. The Seattle site enrolled patients during active infection and followed them longitudinally. Source material: peripheral blood. This TCR was recovered from a man of 80 years or more with COVID-19, enrolled during active disease.

Here the CDR3 DNA reads TGTGCCATCAGTAGGGGTTTGGGAACTGAAGCTTTCTTT. Translated, it gives CAISRGLGTEAFF. The rearrangement joins TRBV10-3 to TRBJ1-1; maybe TRBD1 (5 bases). V lost 5 bases, J lost 5 bases, and 12 bases lay in between. The CDR3 contains 13 residues. Germline V gene sequence: CDR1 ENHRY, CDR2 SYGVKD.